The source of this T cell receptor beta chain is a study of T cell responses to AZD1222 COVID-19 vaccine. This CDR3 is built from 15 residues. V shed 4 bases, J shed 1 base, and the junction held 6 bases outside the gene matches. The germline V gene encodes CDR1 SGHTA and CDR2 FQGNSA. Produced via immunoSEQ multiplex PCR; TCRdb's table is partial and in-frame only. The sample lists fewer than 150,000 clones; approximately 86% were seen once. This specimen was peripheral blood, taken 28 days after the second AZD1222 dose. This chain uses TRBV7-2 with TRBJ2-7; 8 nucleotides agree with TRBD1. This TCR came from an adult who received the AZD1222 COVID-19 vaccine. In DNA, the CDR3 is TGTGCCAGCAGCTCCAGGACAGGGCCATCCTACGAGCAGTACTTC. Translated: CASSSRTGPSYEQYF. The whole variable domain, remainder taken from reference TRBV7-2 and TRBJ2-7, is GAGVSQSPSNKVTEKGKDVELRCDPISGHTALYWYRQSLGQGLEFLIYFQGNSAPDKSGLPSDRFSAERTGGSVSTLTIQRTQQEDSAVYLCASSSRTGPSYEQYFGPGTRLTVT.